This T cell receptor (beta chain) was sequenced during a study of T cell responses to AZD1222 COVID-19 vaccine. Findings of the study overall: Unmutated variant regions are reportedly the target of nearly half of TCRs that are spike-specific. Most donors were white British and more were female, and clonal diversity was possibly underestimated.

The CDR3 is 11 amino acids. The V end lost 4 bases, the J end lost 10 bases, and 8 bases lay between the germline ends. Notes on this clone: Antigen specificity is unknown.

TCRdb keeps only in-frame clones here, not all; method: immunoSEQ multiplex PCR. The table has about 140,000 clones, about 89% seen once. The sequencing used peripheral blood, collected 28 days after the second dose of the MenACWY control vaccine. The chain couples TRBV12-3 or TRBV12-4 to TRBJ2-1; D gene unclear. The TCR was taken from an adult who received the MenACWY meningococcal vaccine as a control. The chain's CDR3 is CASSSQVEQFF. CDR3 nucleotides: TGTGCCAGCAGTTCTCAGGTGGAGCAGTTCTTC.